This TCR beta chain was recovered during a study of human T cells and chemical hapten exposure. As for time point: healthy volunteer bleed at 6 weeks. The template was total RNA from unfractionated whole blood. There are many counts of this clonotype. Antigen specificity is unknown. The germline gives CDR1 SGDLS, CDR2 YYNGEE. This CDR3 has 15 amino acids. Trimming took 0 bases from V and 2 from J, leaving 12 bases between them. General study points: Following DPC sensitization, TCRs present above 1 in 1000 frequency showed no change.

TCRdb re-derived calls from the RACE reads in MiXCR, one entry per CDR3 protein. Of about 65,000 distinct CDR3 sequences listed, about 6% are singletons. Sequencing used whole blood. This clonotype was obtained from a female donor in good health. Some clones in this sample may be carry-over from other donors' samples. The chain couples TRBV9 to TRBJ2-7, with a tentative D call TRBD2 (5 bases). The CDR3 loop is CASSVGPSFTYEQYF. The DNA of the CDR3 is TGTGCCAGCAGCGTAGGCCCTAGCTTCACCTACGAGCAGTACTTC. Full variable domain (outside the CDR3, taken from reference TRBV9 and TRBJ2-7): DSGVTQTPKHLITATGQRVTLRCSPRSGDLSVYWYQQSLDQGLQFLIQYYNGEERAKGNILERFSAQQFPDLHSELNLSSLELGDSALYFCASSVGPSFTYEQYFGPGTRLTVT.